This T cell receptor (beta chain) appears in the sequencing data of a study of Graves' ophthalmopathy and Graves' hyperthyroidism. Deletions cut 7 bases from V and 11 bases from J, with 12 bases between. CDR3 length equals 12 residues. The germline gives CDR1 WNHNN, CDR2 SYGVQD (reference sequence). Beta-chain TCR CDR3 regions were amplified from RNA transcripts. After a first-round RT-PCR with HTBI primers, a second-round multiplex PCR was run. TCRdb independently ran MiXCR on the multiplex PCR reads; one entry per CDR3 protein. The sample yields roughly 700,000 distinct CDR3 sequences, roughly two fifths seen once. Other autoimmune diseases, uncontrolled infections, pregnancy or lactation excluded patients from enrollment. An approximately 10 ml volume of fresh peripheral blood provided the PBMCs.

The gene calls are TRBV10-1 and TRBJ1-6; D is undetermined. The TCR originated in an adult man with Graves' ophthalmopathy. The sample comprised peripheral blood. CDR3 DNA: TGCGCCAGCAAACCCTCCGGGACACCCCTCCACTTT. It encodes CASKPSGTPLHF.